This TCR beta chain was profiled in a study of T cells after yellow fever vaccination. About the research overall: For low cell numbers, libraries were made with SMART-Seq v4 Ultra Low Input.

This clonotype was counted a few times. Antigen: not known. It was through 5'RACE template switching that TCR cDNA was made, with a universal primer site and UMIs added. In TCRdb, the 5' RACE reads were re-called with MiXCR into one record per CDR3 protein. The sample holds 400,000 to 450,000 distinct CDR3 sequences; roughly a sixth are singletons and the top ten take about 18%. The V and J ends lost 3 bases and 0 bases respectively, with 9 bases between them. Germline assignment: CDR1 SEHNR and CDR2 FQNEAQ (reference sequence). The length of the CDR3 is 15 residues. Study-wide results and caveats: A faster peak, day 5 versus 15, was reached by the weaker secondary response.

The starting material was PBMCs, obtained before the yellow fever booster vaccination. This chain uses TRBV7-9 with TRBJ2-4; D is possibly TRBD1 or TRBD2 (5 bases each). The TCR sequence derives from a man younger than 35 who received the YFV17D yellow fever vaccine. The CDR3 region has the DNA TGTGCCAGCAGCTTGTGGGACGGAGCCAAAAACATTCAGTACTTC. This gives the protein CASSLWDGAKNIQYF.